This TCR beta chain is from a study of cytomegalovirus exposure and HLA in healthy donors. Study background: Early released data comprised around 79 million unique TCRs from HLA-typed donors. Study outcomes and limitations: A later analysis associated roughly 15,000 TCR beta sequences with HLA alleles at a 0.05 false discovery rate.

On this clone: What it recognizes is unknown.

The CDR3 is 15 residues long. Trimming took off 3 bases at V and 2 bases at J, with 13 bases between the two ends. The V gene's germline CDR1 is MNHEY and CDR2 SMNVEV (reference sequence). 13 Jbeta primers and 60 Vbeta primers were used for the PCR. Per the original methods: Counted up in a later analysis, unique TCR beta chains came to about 80 million, with around 12 million shared. This table comes from immunoSEQ multiplex PCR, and its TCRdb copy is limited to in-frame clones, with some not included. The V and J calls and clone size come from that table; D and trimming were worked out from the DNA. Here the sample spans about 78,000 clones, 60% to 80% being singletons.

V is TRBV27 and J is TRBJ1-2; D not certain. The sample comprised PBMCs. This clonotype originated in a woman in her forties or fifties in good health and CMV-seropositive. The CDR3: CASSFLGHPNYGYTF. As DNA, the CDR3 is TGTGCCAGCAGTTTTCTAGGCCATCCCAACTATGGCTACACCTTC.